Reported below is one TCR beta chain. It has no known antigen specificity. One base away there is no much larger clone; base qualities are not given. Receptor libraries were prepared by PCR. This sample was sequenced with an Illumina HiSeq 2500. Molecular barcoding was employed in the preparation of TCR libraries, with unique molecular identifiers being used to normalize TCRbeta repertoire quantification. Clones were called with MiXCR by TCRdb after fastp trimmed the public reads at Q25, and only in-frame beta chains were retained. Rows merge per CDR3 protein into single entries with the most common DNA and genes. This sample comprises around 530,000 distinct CDR3 sequences, roughly 33% of them detected only once. The top ten clones comprise around 2.4% of the sample. This sample was taken from a study of T-cell reconstitution after alpha-beta-depleted transplantation in children (dated by TCRdb to the mid-2010s). Study-wide context: Using TCR repertoire profiling, the study followed T-cell immune reconstitution in a quantitative way in children after TCRalphabeta/CD19-depleted allogeneic hematopoietic cell transplantation.

The origin of this receptor is a human donor who donated a stem cell graft to a child with aplastic anemia. Sequenced material: PBMCs from the stem cell graft donor, taken from the stem cell graft.

In nucleotide form, the sequence is TGTGCCAGCAGTTGGGCCCGGGATTCCCATTCCTACGAGCAGTACTTC. It is translated as CASSWARDSHSYEQYF. The receptor chain draws on TRBV6-5 and TRBJ2-7, with a weak D call of TRBD2 (5 bases match). CDR1 MNHEY and CDR2 SVGAGI are derived from the germline V gene. Spanning cysteine to phenylalanine, the CDR3 consists of 16 amino acids. CDR3 DNA only is kept here, 48 bases in frame from base 1. V was cut back by 4 bases and J by 1 base, leaving a gap of 17 bases between them.